This T cell receptor beta chain was retrieved from a study of blood T cell repertoires in COVID-19. For the study at large: Researchers got acute and convalescent COVID-19 samples from the United States, Italy and Spain. PBMCs, B-cell-depleted T cells, or T cells provided the cDNA or gDNA that made up the material.

The V end lost 5 bases, the J end lost 9 bases, and 8 bases lay between the germline ends. The germline V gene has CDR1 SEHNR and CDR2 FQNEAQ (reference sequence). This CDR3 has 11 residues. Authors' methods: Amplification from reference gene primers served as the basis for estimated nucleated cell counts. TCRdb's copy holds only in-frame clones and misses some; the assay was immunoSEQ multiplex PCR. V, J and clone size are those of that table, while D and trimming were read from the DNA. The sample lists 89,000 or so clones, around 96% seen once, with 3.5% to 5% in the top ten. The sequenced sample consisted of peripheral blood. The TCR was taken from a human donor with active COVID-19. The donor label of this sample is uncertain. This chain links TRBV7-9 with TRBJ2-1; D uncertain. Here the CDR3 reads CASSPVVEQFF. The CDR3 nucleotides read TGTGCCAGCAGCCCCGTCGTTGAGCAGTTCTTC.